This TCR beta chain was retrieved from a study of identifying expanded T cells in peripheral blood. To note about this clone: Its specificity is not known.

Trimming cost V 4 bases and J 6 bases; bases outside gene matches: 5. Germline CDR1 is MNHNS and CDR2 is SASEGT. This CDR3 region has 15 residues. Healthy donors had no documented immune events, such as infections, while sampled. The table came from immunoSEQ multiplex PCR; TCRdb's copy has only in-frame clones and leaves some out. The sample holds roughly 100,000 clones, around nine tenths seen once. Study results and caveats: Over around two and four weeks, about 17 and 20 clones changed, versus more than 1 between replicates. Variance in clone template counts between roughly 2-week samples significantly increased with total template count across all healthy donors.

The TCR comes from a person aged 18 to 69 in good health. The gene calls are TRBV6-1 and TRBJ2-7, with 14 bases identical to TRBD2. The sample consisted of blood. The CDR3 DNA reads as TGTGCCAGCAGTGGACCGGGACTAGCGGGGGTCGAGCAGTACTTC. Translating gives CASSGPGLAGVEQYF.